This entry is about one T cell receptor (beta chain). The table lists this clonotype with many counts. Its antigen remains undetermined. Base quality data are lacking; no much larger clone is found one base away. Genomic DNA served as template for TCR beta VDJ combination and CDR3 sequence profiling. An Illumina HiSeq 2000 was the platform used for TCR repertoire sequencing. Under the source paper's analysis protocol: TRBV/TRBJ rearrangement plots, CDR3 size and DJ length profiles, and Simpson's diversity index were used to evaluate the repertoires. Whichever DNA sequence was most abundant in the deep sequencing data was defined as the immunodominant clone. CDR3 amino acid sequences were screened for sharing across subjects and compared with published repertoires and the VDJdb database. Using fastp trimming at Q25 and MiXCR clonotype assembly, TCRdb reanalyzed the public sequencing data and kept in-frame beta chains. Duplicate CDR3 protein sequences are folded into a single record with the most common DNA and genes. The V and J calls come from TCRdb's annotation, not from the publication. The sample has about 150,000 distinct CDR3 sequences on record, approximately 41% of them singletons. The ten largest clonotypes hold 8% to 9% of the sample.

The V and J ends are trimmed by 1 base and 5 bases, leaving 11 bases between them. Via the germline V gene, CDR1 is SGHVS and CDR2 FNYEAQ. The CDR3 measures 15 amino acids from cysteine to phenylalanine. The read is trimmed to its CDR3 DNA, 45 bases read in frame from base 1. TCR repertoires of sorted CD4+ and CD8+ blood T cells from severe aplastic anemia patients and healthy subjects were deep-sequenced in the study. Ficoll-Paque density gradient centrifugation was used to isolate peripheral blood mononuclear cells. Before DNA extraction, CD4+ and CD8+ T cells were sorted with FACS or magnetic beads. This entry comes from a study of CD8+CD57+ T cells in acquired aplastic anemia (dated by TCRdb to about 2018). Study-wide context: On average, sorted CD4+ and CD8+ cells yielded roughly 3.4 ug of extracted DNA, with a range of about 0.19 to 30 ug. For healthy donor samples, the average read count was about 9.8 million for CD4+ cells and 11.0 million for CD8+ cells.

The study at large found these results: Patients and healthy controls showed no significant difference in CD8+ Simpson's diversity (P=0.060). Roughly 31 CD8+ CDR3 sequences were shared between patients and controls but appeared highly expressed in patients and within their immunodominant clones.

Sequenced material: sorted CD4+, CD8+, or CD8+CD57+ T cells (not recorded which) from PBMCs. This receptor was identified in a human donor in good health, serving as a control. Recombination linked TRBV7-6 to TRBJ2-2, with an unclear D gene assignment. For the CDR3, the sequence is CASSLGALTTGELFF. The sequenced DNA is TGTGCCAGCAGCTTAGGAGCCCTAACGACCGGGGAGCTGTTTTTT.